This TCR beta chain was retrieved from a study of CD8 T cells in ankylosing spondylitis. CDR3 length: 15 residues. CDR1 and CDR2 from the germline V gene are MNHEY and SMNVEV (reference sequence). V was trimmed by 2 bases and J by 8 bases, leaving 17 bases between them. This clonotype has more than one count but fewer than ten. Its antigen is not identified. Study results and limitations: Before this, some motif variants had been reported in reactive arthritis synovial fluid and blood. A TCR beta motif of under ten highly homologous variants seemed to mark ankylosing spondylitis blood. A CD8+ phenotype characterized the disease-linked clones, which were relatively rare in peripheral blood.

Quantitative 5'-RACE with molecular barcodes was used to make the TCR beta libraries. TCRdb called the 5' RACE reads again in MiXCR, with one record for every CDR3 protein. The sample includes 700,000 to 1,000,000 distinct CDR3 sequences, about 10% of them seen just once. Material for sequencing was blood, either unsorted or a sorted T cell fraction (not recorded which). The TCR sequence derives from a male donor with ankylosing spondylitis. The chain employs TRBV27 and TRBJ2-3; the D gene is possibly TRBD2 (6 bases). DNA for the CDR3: TGTGCCAGCAGTTTAACTACCGGGACTTCCTCTACGCAGTATTTT. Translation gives CASSLTTGTSSTQYF.